This T cell receptor beta chain was profiled in a study of regulatory T cells in long-lasting Graves disease. At the level of the study: Less than 3 months of antithyroid drugs had been taken by newly diagnosed Graves' patients.

Germline V lookup: CDR1 ENHRY, CDR2 SYGVKD. This CDR3 is 15 amino acids long. Trimming left V 6 bases short and J 2 bases short, with 17 bases between. Overall study findings and caveats: Among samples with persistent disease, TRBV28, TRBJ1-2 and TRBJ2-5 were favored.

Stated time point: newly diagnosed GD, antithyroid drugs for less than 3 months. Extracted RNA from PBMCs served as the source of the TCR library. Relying on iRepertoire HTBI primers and Arm-PCR of CDR3 regions, the team built TCR beta libraries. TCRdb fed the multiplex PCR reads into MiXCR, producing one record per CDR3 protein. The sample records roughly 560,000 distinct CDR3 sequences, around 13% being singletons. This clonotype has only a few counts. Its antigen is not identified. The sample was also reused in another study, on T cells in Graves' hyperthyroidism and ophthalmopathy. That paper notes: First-round RT-PCR with HTBI primers amplified the TCR CDR3 region.

The clonotype comes from a woman under 40 with Graves disease. Source: peripheral blood mononuclear cells (PBMCs), taken at new diagnosis, from a patient treated with antithyroid drugs. This sequence joins TRBV10-3 and TRBJ2-7; D may correspond to TRBD1 or TRBD2 (5 bases each). CDR3 region: CAIRGTARGAYEQYF. CDR3 nucleotide sequence: TGTGCCATCAGAGGGACCGCGCGAGGGGCCTACGAGCAGTACTTC.